The sequence of this T cell receptor beta chain was determined in a study of identical twins (dated by TCRdb to 2016 to 2018). Regarding the complete study: TCR alpha and beta repertoires from monozygotic twins, unrelated adults of various ages and cord blood were deep-sequenced to test whether fetal clonotypes persist. Replicate twin experiments were performed at different times using different library preparation protocols to rule out contamination. The paper's findings and limits, for the study overall: Because the same donors could not be followed over many years, the conclusions relied on cross-sectional statistical analysis. In monozygotic twins, out-of-frame TCR alpha sharing was systematically underestimated by recombination models, although the models agreed with sharing between unrelated individuals. Zero-insertion analyses could be partly confounded by invariant T cells such as MAIT and iNKT, although diverse VJ usage argued against such confounding for most clonotypes. Fewer insertions were carried by abundant cord blood beta clonotypes; a weaker similar trend was observed in young adult naive repertoires, while no such trend was observed in memory repertoires. Excess twin sharing in beta out-of-frame sequences was weaker because fewer shared sequences lowered the signal-to-noise ratio. Compared with coincidental sharing between unrelated individuals, out-of-frame TCR alpha sequences shared between twins showed an excess of sequences with low generation probability.

There are many counts of this clonotype. The antigen this receptor binds is unknown. The sample holds no much larger clone one base away, and base qualities are not on file. The CDR3 measures 15 amino acids from cysteine to phenylalanine. Only the CDR3 part of the read is kept: 45 bases, read in frame from the first base. From the germline V gene, CDR1 is SGHDT and CDR2 is YYEEEE. Trimming leaves V shorter by 0 bases and J shorter by 7 bases, with the junction holding 3 bases beyond the gene matches. Library method: 5' RACE. Instrument used: Illumina HiSeq 2000. A universal primer binding site was introduced by template switching, and a unique molecular identifier was present in the final cDNA, enabling accurate counting of TCR cDNA molecules. Specific primers in the conserved constant-segment region were used to synthesize first-strand cDNA for the TCR alpha and beta chains. Each cDNA library was double barcoded, with a SMART-Mk sample barcode plus Illumina barcodes, to control for contamination. TruSeq adapter sequences, together with Illumina sample barcodes, were added in two successive PCR steps. The TCR alpha and beta cDNA libraries were sequenced on the Illumina HiSeq platform using custom primers. The authors' analysis ran thus. Unique molecular identifiers were extracted from raw reads with MiGEC, and CDR3 positions were determined with MiXCR. For each individual, recombination models were inferred using an EM algorithm with the repgenHMM and IGoR tools. Shared clonotype analysis was performed with the tcR package in R, normalizing sharing by the product of cloneset sizes. To study raw recombination free of thymic and clonal selection effects, out-of-frame nonproductive sequences were analyzed. TCRdb's own reprocessing of the public reads used fastp at Q25 and MiXCR and kept productive beta chains. All rows with the same CDR3 protein become a single entry with the most common DNA and genes. The V and J calls were not made by the authors but by TCRdb's processing. The sample table holds around 650,000 distinct CDR3 sequences, of which just over 7% were seen once. The top ten clones comprise approximately 1.5% of the sample.

Only healthy Caucasian donors were included. Three pairs of female monozygotic twins, all aged roughly 18 to 29 years, were included in the twin cohort. The RNA used for TCR libraries was isolated from peripheral blood mononuclear cells. The same sample was also used in a study of yellow fever vaccine responses in identical twins. Taken from the second paper: The T cell response to vaccination in identical twins was reported by the authors to appear partly convergent and partly personalized. Focusing on identical twins, the study followed the T cell clones that responded to the vaccine, and did so with precision.

Specimen: PBMCs. The rearranged segments are TRBV5-6 and TRBJ2-2; 10 central nucleotides agree with TRBD2. The clonotype originates from a woman in her late teens or twenties in good health. The DNA sequence reads TGTGCCAGCAGCTTGGAGCCTAGCGGGAGCGGGGAGCTGTTTTTT. Its protein reads: CASSLEPSGSGELFF.